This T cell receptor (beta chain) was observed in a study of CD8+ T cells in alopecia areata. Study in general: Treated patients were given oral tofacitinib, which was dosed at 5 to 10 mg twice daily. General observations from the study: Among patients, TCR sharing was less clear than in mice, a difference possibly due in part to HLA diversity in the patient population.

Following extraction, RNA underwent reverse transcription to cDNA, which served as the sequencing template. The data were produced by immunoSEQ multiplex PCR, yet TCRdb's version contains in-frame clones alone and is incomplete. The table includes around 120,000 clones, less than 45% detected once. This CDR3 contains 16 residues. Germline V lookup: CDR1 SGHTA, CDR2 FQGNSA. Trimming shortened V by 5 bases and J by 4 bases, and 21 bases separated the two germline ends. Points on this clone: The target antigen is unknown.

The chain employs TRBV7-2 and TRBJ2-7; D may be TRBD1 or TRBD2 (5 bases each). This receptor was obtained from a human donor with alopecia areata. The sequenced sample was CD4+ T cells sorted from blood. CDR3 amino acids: CASSPDGAGSSYEQYF. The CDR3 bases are TGTGCCAGCAGCCCCGATGGGGCAGGGAGTAGTTACGAGCAGTACTTC.